This T cell receptor beta chain was obtained from a study of blood T cells in healthy people across ages. A second PCR, run for about 7 to 11 cycles, used a sample-barcoded 5' primer plus a J-beta primer mix. TCRdb itself ran the 5' RACE reads through MiXCR, one entry per CDR3 protein. The top ten clones hold around 20% of a sample with 700,000 to 950,000 distinct CDR3 sequences, approximately 39% of them seen once. Per the germline V gene, CDR1 is MNHNS and CDR2 is SASEGT. Trimming removed 1 base from V and 6 bases from J, with 9 bases in between. CDR3 length: 13 residues. The chain couples TRBV6-1 to TRBJ1-2, with D uncertain. The sequenced sample consisted of blood. This TCR came from a woman aged 55-69 years in good health. The CDR3 loop is CASSEVGANGYTF. The CDR3 DNA reads as TGTGCCAGCAGTGAAGTAGGAGCCAATGGCTACACCTTC.